This entry lists 20 T cell receptor beta chains sequenced from one sample in a study of T cell repertoires in cytomegalovirus infection. Antigen specificity for these receptors is unknown. In TCRdb, the reads were re-called with MiXCR into one record per CDR3 protein. There are under 850,000 distinct CDR3 sequences in the sample; roughly a third occur only once, and 15% to 20% lies in the top ten. The source was cultured PBMCs, collected from culture after CMV antigen stimulation. Source of these receptors: a human donor in good health (CMV status not recorded). Some clones in this sample may be carry-over from other donors' samples.

This clonotype appeared a few times. This chain uses TRBV7-8 with TRBJ2-2, with D uncertain. Trimming removed 2 bases from V and 1 base from J, with 8 bases in between. Germline V gene lookup returns CDR1 SGHVS and CDR2 FQNEAQ. This CDR3 has 15 amino acids. The CDR3 reads CASSLNRQNTGELFF. CDR3 coding DNA: TGTGCCAGCAGCTTAAATCGGCAGAACACCGGGGAGCTGTTTTTT.

The chain has TRBV10-3 and TRBJ1-1; the D gene is possibly TRBD1 (6 bases). The germline V gene encodes CDR1 ENHRY and CDR2 SYGVKD. Trimming shortened V by 10 bases and J by 1 base, and 16 bases separated the two germline ends. The CDR3 contains 14 residues. CDR3 nucleotides: TGTGCCACTACAATTACGGGACAGAACACTGAAGCTTTCTTT. Translating it yields CATTITGQNTEAFF.

The gene calls are TRBV6-1 and TRBJ1-2; D perhaps matches TRBD1 (5 bases). This CDR3 contains 13 residues. V was shortened by 2 bases and J by 9 bases, with 13 bases between the two germline ends. Germline CDR1 MNHNS, CDR2 SASEGT. The chain's CDR3 is CASSERRDSRYTF. The CDR3 DNA sequence: TGTGCCAGCAGTGAACGAAGGGACTCTCGCTACACCTTC.

This clonotype was found a few times. The chain employs TRBV7-2 and TRBJ1-2; D gene unclear. Germline V gene sequence: CDR1 SGHTA, CDR2 FQGNSA. V was shortened by 4 bases and J by 8 bases, with 11 bases between the two germline ends. The CDR3 has 12 amino acids. CDR3 in DNA: TGTGCCAGCAGCTGGGCAGATTGGGGCTACACCTTC. Protein sequence: CASSWADWGYTF.

V usage is TRBV20-1 and J usage is TRBJ2-3, with no clear D. Between the trimmed V and J ends, which lost 5 bases and 6 bases, there was a span of 15 bases. Germline values: CDR1 DFQATT, CDR2 SNEGSKA (reference sequence). The CDR3 totals 13 residues. The DNA of the CDR3 is TGCAGTGCTGAACGAGGTGCAGCGGATACGCAGTATTTT. Its translation: CSAERGAADTQYF.

This clonotype occurred a few times. This rearrangement joins TRBV6-8 to TRBJ2-7; D is undetermined. The germline V gene encodes CDR1 MNHGY and CDR2 SAAAGT. The CDR3 has 12 amino acids. V gave up 7 bases and J gave up 5 bases, with 12 bases separating them. This chain's CDR3 is CASIDWGNEQYF. The DNA for the CDR3 is TGTGCCAGCATAGACTGGGGAAACGAGCAGTACTTC.

In regard to this clonotype: In this CDR3 the conserved last residue, phenylalanine or tryptophan, is missing, so a read error is likely. V and J are TRBV4-3 and TRBJ1-2; D unresolved. The CDR3 totals 14 residues. From germline, CDR1 is LGHNA and CDR2 YSLEER. The V end was cut by 2 bases, the J end by 1 base, with 8 bases between. CDR3 nucleotides: TGCGCCAGCAGCCAAAGCCGCCTTAACTATGGCTACACCTTG. As protein: CASSQSRLNYGYTL.

The J gene is TRBJ2-7, the V gene TRBV7-9; D is unresolved. Germline loops: CDR1 SEHNR, CDR2 FQNEAQ (reference sequence). V lost 5 bases and J lost 3, with 17 bases in between. The CDR3 extends over 15 amino acids. The CDR3 loop reads CASSPPQTRNYEQYF. In nucleotides, the CDR3 is TGTGCCAGCAGCCCTCCCCAGACACGCAACTACGAGCAGTACTTC.

In this sample, this clonotype turned up a few times. In nucleotides, the CDR3 is TGTGCCAGCAGCTTTGGAGCACTTACCTACGAGCAGTACTTC. Encoded protein: CASSFGALTYEQYF. The V call is TRBV5-4, the J call TRBJ2-7, with D hard to call. The CDR3 consists of 14 residues. CDR1 and CDR2 (germline): SGHNT, YYREEE (reference sequence). The V end lost 2 bases, the J end lost 2 bases, and 11 bases lay between the germline ends.

This clonotype was seen more than once but under ten times. The rearrangement links TRBV19 to TRBJ2-7; D is possibly TRBD1 or TRBD2 (7 bases each). From germline, CDR1 is LNHDA and CDR2 SQIVND (reference sequence). The V end was cut by 4 bases, the J end by 1 base, with 17 bases between. The CDR3 totals 16 residues. DNA for the CDR3: TGTGCCAGTAGTACCCTACAGGGGAGGGGGTCCTACGAGCAGTACTTC. It yields the protein CASSTLQGRGSYEQYF.

This rearrangement joins TRBV3-1 to TRBJ2-2; no clear D gene. CDR3 size: 14 residues. Germline V CDR1 and CDR2: LGHDT, YNNKEL (reference sequence). V was pared by 4 bases and J by 7 bases, with 13 bases between. CDR3 amino acids: CASSPRRTNGELFF. The CDR3, as DNA: TGTGCCAGCAGCCCCCGCCGAACGAACGGGGAGCTGTTTTTT.

The gene calls are TRBV4-3 and TRBJ1-4; no clear D. Deletions cut 0 bases from V and 0 bases from J, with 5 bases between. The CDR3 has 15 amino acids. Germline values: CDR1 LGHNA, CDR2 YSLEER. CDR3 amino acids: CASSQDIATNEKLFF. As DNA, the CDR3 is TGCGCCAGCAGCCAAGACATAGCAACTAATGAAAAACTGTTTTTT.

This chain links TRBV2 with TRBJ2-5; D is tentatively TRBD1 or TRBD2 (6 bases each). Germline CDR1 SNHLY, CDR2 FYNNEI. The CDR3 spans 14 residues. V was clipped by 4 bases and J by 5 bases, with 14 bases between them. The CDR3 coding sequence is TGTGCCAGCAGTGCGTGGGGGGCTGGCGAGACCCAGTACTTC. This sequence encodes CASSAWGAGETQYF.

This clonotype was seen ten or more times. This chain connects TRBV7-2 to TRBJ2-7; TRBD1 might be the D (6 bases). Trimming took off 5 bases at V and 2 bases at J, with 10 bases between the two ends. The CDR3 is 13 amino acids. From germline, CDR1 is SGHTA and CDR2 FQGNSA. CDR3 loop: CASSRQAPYEQYF. The CDR3 bases are TGTGCCAGCAGCCGACAGGCCCCCTACGAGCAGTACTTC.

The sample holds one count of this clonotype. CDR3: CASSLWAGGRHEQYF. The CDR3 DNA reads TGTGCCAGCAGCTTATGGGCGGGGGGCCGTCACGAGCAGTACTTC. V gene TRBV7-2 combines with J gene TRBJ2-7; 8 bases match TRBD2. The junction had 8 bases not matched to a gene; V was cut back by 2 bases and J by 5 bases. The CDR3 has 15 amino acids. Per the germline V gene, CDR1 is SGHTA and CDR2 is FQGNSA.

The chain is built from TRBV6-2 or TRBV6-3 and TRBJ1-1; 9 bases line up with TRBD1. The CDR3 covers 15 residues. From germline, CDR1 is MNHEY and CDR2 SVGEGT. The ends lost 6 bases at V and 1 base at J; junction bases unmatched: 6. CDR3 amino acids: CASRRTGAWNTEAFF. The CDR3 DNA is TGTGCCAGCAGGAGGACAGGGGCTTGGAACACTGAAGCTTTCTTT.

This clonotype occurred a few times. The chain has TRBV6-2 or TRBV6-3 and TRBJ2-1; no clear D. The CDR3 consists of 13 residues. The germline gives CDR1 MNHEY, CDR2 SVGEGT. V lost 5 bases to trimming and J lost 4 bases, with 9 bases between them. CDR3 amino acids: CASSNSRYNEQFF. In DNA, the CDR3 is TGTGCCAGCAGTAATTCGCGGTACAATGAGCAGTTCTTC.

This clonotype was seen only a few times. This chain links TRBV12-3 or TRBV12-4 with TRBJ2-7; 7 bases match TRBD1. With V trimmed by 7 bases and J by 0 bases, 18 bases remained unmatched. The CDR3 spans 18 residues. CDR3 DNA: TGTGCCAGCACCCAAGGAACAGGGGTTAGCTTGAGCTCCTACGAGCAGTACTTC. This codes for CASTQGTGVSLSSYEQYF.

The V call is TRBV6-8, the J call TRBJ1-5; no clear D. The CDR3 is 13 amino acids. The V end was cut by 4 bases, the J end by 3 bases, with 7 bases between. Germline CDR1 reads MNHGY; CDR2 reads SAAAGT. CDR3 sequence reads: CASSWTVNQPQHF. CDR3 coding DNA: TGTGCCAGCAGTTGGACCGTCAATCAGCCCCAGCATTTT.

This clonotype was seen at least ten times. The chain has TRBV19 and TRBJ1-1; 7 bases line up with TRBD1. This CDR3 spans 13 amino acids. After removal of 6 bases from V and 10 bases from J, the junction contained 11 bases not matched to a gene. Germline V gives CDR1 LNHDA, CDR2 SQIVND (reference sequence). The CDR3 loop reads CASRLLGGNRAFF. The CDR3 DNA sequence: TGTGCCAGTAGACTGCTAGGGGGCAATCGAGCTTTCTTT.